This entry concerns a single T cell receptor (beta chain). The data were obtained in a study of blood T cell repertoires in COVID-19. V dropped 1 base and J dropped 8 bases, with 10 bases sitting between them. Germline CDR1 is SGHDT and CDR2 is YYEEEE. The CDR3 consists of 14 residues. Libraries were prepared by immunoSEQ multiplex PCR; TCRdb keeps only in-frame clonotypes and omits some of them. The sample has 120,000 or so clones; approximately 82% are singletons. The chain employs TRBV5-6 and TRBJ1-6; a weak D match, TRBD1 (6 bases). Sequenced: peripheral blood. The sequence derives from a man older than 75 with active or convalescent COVID-19. CDR3 nucleotides: TGTGCCAGCAGCTTGCGGGCAGGGGATTCACCCCTCCACTTT. Translation gives CASSLRAGDSPLHF.